This T cell receptor beta chain is from a study of blood T cell repertoires in COVID-19. This clone showed up just once. In the study's own analysis: By means of reference gene primer amplification, nucleated cell counts were estimated. Data came from immunoSEQ multiplex PCR; TCRdb stores just in-frame clones and leaves some out. Clone size and V and J calls were adopted from that table, with D and trimming inferred from the DNA. The table includes over 200,000 clones, roughly 83% detected once. Germline lookup yields CDR1 LNHDA and CDR2 SQIVND (reference sequence). The CDR3 has 13 amino acids. V lost 6 bases to trimming and J lost 6 bases; unmatched junction nucleotides: 7.

Sequences were obtained from peripheral blood. This receptor was obtained from a woman in her 70s with active or convalescent COVID-19. V and J are TRBV19 and TRBJ1-1, with 7 positions matching TRBD1. CDR3 DNA: TGTGCCAGTAGCCATGGGACAGAGGCTGAAGCTTTCTTT. This codes for CASSHGTEAEAFF.